What follows is one T cell receptor beta chain and its context. What it binds is not known. CDR1 and CDR2 (germline): SGHTA, FQGNSA. Trimming shortened V by 1 base and J by 10 bases, and 11 bases separated the two germline ends. The CDR3 consists of 13 residues. TCR beta libraries were prepared from cDNA with unique molecular identifiers. A single record per CDR3 protein comes from TCRdb applying MiXCR to the PCR reads. The sample records some 690,000 distinct CDR3 sequences, roughly three fifths being singletons. This entry belongs to a study of post-analysis software for immune sequencing data. General study results and limits: Significantly lower normalized Chao1 diversity was seen in multiple sclerosis patients than in controls. The study found TRBV5-6, TRBV5-1 and TRBV20-1 among about five TRBV segments more frequent in patients than controls. With F measure, samples from one preparation batch clustered together strongly.

The TCR was taken from a girl under 10 years old with multiple sclerosis. The sequenced sample consisted of blood. V is TRBV7-2 and J is TRBJ2-1; the D is unclear. The CDR3 loop reads CASSLEVVKEQFF. For the CDR3, the DNA is TGTGCCAGCAGCTTAGAAGTCGTCAAGGAGCAGTTCTTC.